This TCR beta chain stems from a study of CD8+CD57+ T cells in acquired aplastic anemia. Study-level information: Recorded DNA amounts for sorted CD4+ and CD8+ cells had an average of around 3.4 ug.

CDR3 and TCR beta VDJ profiling relied on a genomic DNA template. TCRdb processed the reads anew with MiXCR; each CDR3 protein has one entry. The sample includes over 150,000 distinct CDR3 sequences, approximately 48% of them seen just once. As to this clonotype: Its matching antigen is unknown.

Before being chosen for sequencing, patients had shown CD8+CD57+ cell expansion by flow cytometry. As a group, the patients uniformly had severe acquired aplastic anemia. When blood sampling took place, the patients had received no therapy. Overall study findings and caveats: Found in both controls and patients were around 29 CD8+ CDR3 sequences.

Germline loops: CDR1 KGHSH, CDR2 LQKENI. This CDR3 has 14 amino acids. The V segment lost 5 bases and the J segment 6 bases; nucleotides outside the gene matches: 7. Material for sequencing was sorted CD4+, CD8+, or CD8+CD57+ T cells (not recorded which) from PBMCs. The TCR comes from a human donor with aplastic anemia. This chain uses TRBV18 with TRBJ1-5; 7 bases agree with TRBD1. This CDR3 reads CASSYNRGGQPQHF. CDR3 nucleotide sequence: TGTGCCAGCTCATACAACAGGGGTGGTCAGCCCCAGCATTTT.